The T cell receptor beta chain described here comes from a study of blood T cell repertoires in COVID-19. Generated by immunoSEQ multiplex PCR, the TCRdb table keeps only in-frame clones and is missing some. This sample yields approximately 150,000 clones, of which almost 85% are seen a single time; less than 3.5% belongs to the top ten. The CDR3 is 15 residues long. Looked up from germline, CDR1 is MNHEY and CDR2 is SVGAGI. Germline trimming cut 7 bases from V and 4 bases from J; bases unmatched to any gene: 8. This chain joins TRBV6-5 and TRBJ2-2, with TRBD2 matching 8 bases. The source of this sequence is a woman older than 75 with COVID-19, enrolled during active disease. Material: peripheral blood. DNA of the CDR3: TGTGCCAGCAAAATGCAGCGGGGGTCCACCGGGGAGCTGTTTTTT. As protein: CASKMQRGSTGELFF.